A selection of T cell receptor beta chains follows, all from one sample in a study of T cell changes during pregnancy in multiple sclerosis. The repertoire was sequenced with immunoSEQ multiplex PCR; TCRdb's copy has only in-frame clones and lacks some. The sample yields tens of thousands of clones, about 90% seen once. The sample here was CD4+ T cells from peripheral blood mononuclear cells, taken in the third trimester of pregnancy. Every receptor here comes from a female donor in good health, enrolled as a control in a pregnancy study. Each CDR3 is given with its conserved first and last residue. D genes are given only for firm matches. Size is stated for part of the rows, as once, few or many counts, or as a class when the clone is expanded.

DNA: TGTGCCAGCAGCCTACTTGGGAACACTGAAGCTTTCTTT
CDR3: CASSLLGNTEAFF
size: .
V: TRBV13
D: .
J: TRBJ1-1

DNA: TGCAGTACCCGGGACAGCTCTGAAGCTTTCTTT
CDR3: CSTRDSSEAFF
size: .
V: TRBV20-1
D: TRBD1
J: TRBJ1-1

DNA: TGTGCTAGTCACCAGGGGGGCAGGGGGCCCCAGCATTTT
CDR3: CASHQGGRGPQHF
size: .
V: TRBV12-5
D: TRBD1
J: TRBJ1-5

DNA: TGTGCCATCAGTGAGTTGGGACAGGGACAAGAGACCCAGTACTTC
CDR3: CAISELGQGQETQYF
size: .
V: TRBV10-3
D: TRBD1
J: TRBJ2-5

DNA: TGTGCCAGCAGCCAAGACTTTTCGGGCGAGCAGTACTTC
CDR3: CASSQDFSGEQYF
size: once
V: TRBV14
D: .
J: TRBJ2-7

DNA: TGTGCCAGCTCACCACGGGGGGGATTAGAGCCCCAGCATTTT
CDR3: CASSPRGGLEPQHF
size: once
V: TRBV18
D: .
J: TRBJ1-5

DNA: TGTGCCAGCAGTTCAGGATCGGGGGTCGGCCAGCCCCAGCATTTT
CDR3: CASSSGSGVGQPQHF
size: .
V: TRBV27
D: .
J: TRBJ1-5

DNA: TGTGCCAGCAGCCTGGTCCTCGGAGGGGCGAGCACAGATACGCAGTATTTT
CDR3: CASSLVLGGASTDTQYF
size: .
V: TRBV5-6
D: .
J: TRBJ2-3

DNA: TGTGCCAGCGCCCCCGCGAGGTCCTACGAGCAGTACTTC
CDR3: CASAPARSYEQYF
size: few
V: TRBV7-2
D: .
J: TRBJ2-7

DNA: TGTGCCAGCAGCCGAAAAAGGACAGGGTGGGGACGGGACTATGGCTACACCTTC
CDR3: CASSRKRTGWGRDYGYTF
size: .
V: TRBV14
D: TRBD1
J: TRBJ1-2

DNA: TGTGCCAGCAGCTCCCAAGGAGCGGGTGAGCAGTTCTTC
CDR3: CASSSQGAGEQFF
size: once
V: TRBV5-4
D: .
J: TRBJ2-1

DNA: TGTGCTAGTGGTACATGGACGGAGGGGAGGCCCCAGCATTTT
CDR3: CASGTWTEGRPQHF
size: .
V: TRBV12-5
D: .
J: TRBJ1-5

DNA: TGCGCCAGCAGTCTCATCACACCAGCGGAGGAGCTGTTTTTT
CDR3: CASSLITPAEELFF
size: .
V: TRBV23-1
D: .
J: TRBJ2-2

DNA: TGTGCCAGCAATAGAGCGGGGGGGATCACAGATACGCAGTATTTT
CDR3: CASNRAGGITDTQYF
size: .
V: TRBV6-1
D: TRBD2
J: TRBJ2-3

DNA: TGTGCCAGCCGGGATTTCTATGGCTACACCTTC
CDR3: CASRDFYGYTF
size: few
V: TRBV19
D: .
J: TRBJ1-2

DNA: TGTGCCAGCACCCAAAGGGGCACGGGGGGGGCAGTCGGGCAGTTCTTC
CDR3: CASTQRGTGGAVGQFF
size: .
V: TRBV27
D: TRBD2
J: TRBJ2-1

DNA: TGTGCCAGCAGTGCGACAGCGTACTATGGCTACACCTTC
CDR3: CASSATAYYGYTF
size: once
V: TRBV25-1
D: .
J: TRBJ1-2

DNA: TGTGCCAGCAGTGAACCGCGGCTGTACTTC
CDR3: CASSEPRLYF
size: .
V: TRBV2
D: .
J: TRBJ2-7

DNA: TGTGCCAGCAGCTTAGTTTTACGGGAGTACAACACCGGGGAGCTGTTTTTT
CDR3: CASSLVLREYNTGELFF
size: once
V: TRBV7-2
D: .
J: TRBJ2-2

DNA: TGTGCCAGCAGTTTAAGGGGGACAGGGGGCACTGAAGCTTTCTTT
CDR3: CASSLRGTGGTEAFF
size: once
V: TRBV27
D: TRBD1
J: TRBJ1-1

DNA: TGTGCCAGCAGTTACCAGGGATCTAATCAGCCCCAGCATTTT
CDR3: CASSYQGSNQPQHF
size: .
V: TRBV6-6
D: .
J: TRBJ1-5

DNA: TGTGCCAGCAGCGATCGACAGAAGTACCAAGAGACCCAGTACTTC
CDR3: CASSDRQKYQETQYF
size: .
V: TRBV7-6
D: .
J: TRBJ2-5

DNA: TGTGCCTGGAGGGAGGGGTGGGGATACGAAAAACTGTTTTTT
CDR3: CAWREGWGYEKLFF
size: .
V: TRBV30
D: .
J: TRBJ1-4

DNA: TGCGCCAGCAGTCTGACTAGCGGGAGGCCGCGGTCGGGGCAGTACTTC
CDR3: CASSLTSGRPRSGQYF
size: .
V: TRBV10-1
D: TRBD2
J: TRBJ2-7

DNA: TGTGCCAGCAGCTTAGAGGGACTAGCGGGAGCGGGTGAGCAGTTCTTC
CDR3: CASSLEGLAGAGEQFF
size: .
V: TRBV7-7
D: TRBD2
J: TRBJ2-1

DNA: TGTGCCAGTAGTATTTCAGGACTCCATGTGAAAGGACAGGAAAAACTGTTTTTT
CDR3: CASSISGLHVKGQEKLFF
size: .
V: TRBV19
D: .
J: TRBJ1-4

DNA: TGTGCCAGTAGTACCGACAATAGCAATCAGCCCCAGCATTTT
CDR3: CASSTDNSNQPQHF
size: .
V: TRBV19
D: .
J: TRBJ1-5